This T cell receptor beta chain was recovered during a study of memory CD8 T cells in hepatitis C reinfection. On the study more broadly: Samples at peak reinfection came 3 to 8 weeks post-detection.

TCRdb's table, derived via immunoSEQ multiplex PCR, lists solely in-frame clones and lacks some. The sample has around 47,000 clones, around nine tenths seen once. The germline gives CDR1 SNHLY, CDR2 FYNNEI. The CDR3 totals 16 residues. V was shortened by 5 bases and J by 4 bases, with 19 bases between the two germline ends. This clone was seen only once. Time point: peak reinfection, 3 to 8 weeks after reinfection detection. The sorted cells went straight to TCR sequencing with no prior in vitro expansion. Donors came from people who inject drugs enrolled in HEPCO, Canada. Sequenced sample: naive CD8+ T cells sorted from blood. The receptor was derived from a man younger than 30 with hepatitis C virus infection. The J gene is TRBJ2-3, the V gene TRBV2; TRBD1 might be the D (6 bases). The CDR3 DNA is TGTGCCAGCAGTTCTGCGACAGGTGCGGTCCCAGATACGCAGTATTTT. Translation gives CASSSATGAVPDTQYF.